This T cell receptor (beta chain) was identified during a study of spatial heterogeneity in lung cancer. Study background: There were consistently more beta-chain sequences detected than alpha-chain sequences.

TCRdb re-called the 5' RACE reads with MiXCR, one entry per CDR3 protein. The repertoire holds tens of thousands of distinct CDR3 sequences, less than 6% seen once, with around 10% in the top ten. Deletions cut 5 bases from V and 4 bases from J, with 17 bases between. The CDR3 loop spans 15 amino acids. Per germline, CDR1 SEHNR and CDR2 FQNEAQ (reference sequence). The sample's time point: sample taken at primary tumor resection. Whole RNA, isolated from tumor, nontumor lung or frozen PBMC, was sequenced without prior sorting. V is TRBV7-9 and J is TRBJ2-5; perhaps TRBD2 as D (6 bases). The sequence was obtained from a male donor with early-stage non-small cell lung cancer. Specimen: PBMCs, collected at surgery. This CDR3 reads CASSPRSLGGETQYF. CDR3 nucleotides: TGTGCCAGCAGCCCCCGGTCCCTCGGGGGAGAGACCCAGTACTTC.